The 21 T cell receptor beta chains reported below all come from one sample, sequenced in a study of OX40 agonist ivuxolimab in advanced cancers. Produced via immunoSEQ multiplex PCR; TCRdb's table is partial and in-frame only. The data contain 65,000 to 100,000 clones, around 84% of them seen just once; the ten biggest clones take up approximately 7%. Sequences were derived from CD4+ or CD8+ T cells sorted from blood, sampled in a trial of the OX40 agonist ivuxolimab. The receptor source for this set is an adult with an advanced solid tumor such as melanoma, head and neck, liver or kidney cancer.

A few counts support this clone. The V gene is TRBV2, the J gene TRBJ2-1; TRBD2 aligns across 11 bases. The trim removed 10 bases at V and 4 bases at J, leaving 12 bases unmatched. The CDR3 is made up of 16 amino acids. Germline V gene lookup returns CDR1 SNHLY and CDR2 FYNNEI. CDR3 loop: CATRTLTSGAYNEQFF. The CDR3 DNA sequence: TGTGCCACTCGAACCTTGACTAGCGGGGCTTACAATGAGCAGTTCTTC.

This clone was found many times. This chain uses TRBV27 with TRBJ1-5; D is unclear. Germline V gene sequence: CDR1 MNHEY, CDR2 SMNVEV (reference sequence). The V gene lost 6 bases and the J gene lost 0 bases, with 6 bases spanning the gap. The CDR3 runs to 13 residues. The CDR3 bases are TGTGCCAGCAGCCCAGATAGCAATCAGCCCCAGCATTTT. Translation gives CASSPDSNQPQHF.

J is TRBJ2-5 and V is TRBV7-9; perhaps TRBD2 as D (6 bases). Trimming left V 3 bases short and J 7 bases short, with 12 bases between. This CDR3 has 13 amino acids. Germline CDR1 is SEHNR and CDR2 is FQNEAQ (reference sequence). The CDR3: CASSLGPGGTQYF. CDR3 nucleotides: TGTGCCAGCAGCTTGGGTCCCGGGGGGACCCAGTACTTC.

This chain links TRBV10-2 with TRBJ1-5; 8 positions match TRBD1. Germline V gene lookup returns CDR1 WSHSY and CDR2 SAAADI. V lost 3 bases and J lost 8; bases outside the gene matches: 6. The CDR3 is made up of 14 amino acids. The chain's CDR3 is CASSDAGGREPQHF. CDR3 bases: TGCGCCAGCAGTGACGCAGGGGGCAGGGAGCCCCAGCATTTT.

The chain combines TRBV7-8 with TRBJ2-3; D assignment may be TRBD1 or TRBD2 (6 bases each). This CDR3 has 15 amino acids. Germline-derived CDR1 and CDR2 are SGHVS and FQNEAQ. V was pared by 6 bases and J by 0 bases, with 13 bases between. The CDR3 protein is CASSSRGASTDTQYF. The CDR3 DNA reads TGTGCCAGCAGTTCGAGGGGGGCTAGCACAGATACGCAGTATTTT. Together with reference TRBV7-8 and TRBJ2-3, the CDR3 gives the full variable domain: GAGVSQSPRYKVAKRGQDVALRCDPISGHVSLFWYQQALGQGPEFLTYFQNEAQLDKSGLPSDRFFAERPEGSVSTLKIQRTQQEDSAVYLCASSSRGASTDTQYFGPGTRLTVL.

The V and J genes are TRBV11-2 and TRBJ2-5; TRBD1 matches at 8 bases. CDR1 is SGHAT and CDR2 is FQNNGV in the germline V gene. This CDR3 contains 14 residues. Trimming cost V 4 bases and J 2 bases; bases outside gene matches: 3. This CDR3 reads CASSSTGVQETQYF. DNA for the CDR3: TGTGCCAGCAGCTCGACAGGGGTTCAAGAGACCCAGTACTTC.

V gene TRBV10-3 combines with J gene TRBJ2-5, with 8 nucleotides matching TRBD2. V was clipped by 4 bases and J by 3 bases; unmatched bases: 13. Germline values: CDR1 ENHRY, CDR2 SYGVKD. The CDR3 length is 17 residues. CDR3 bases: TGTGCCATCAGTGCGTGGACTAGCTCTAGCCAGGAAGAGACCCAGTACTTC. Amino acid sequence: CAISAWTSSSQEETQYF.

V is TRBV19 and J is TRBJ1-4, with 9 bases aligning to TRBD1. V was pared by 4 bases and J by 5 bases, with 2 bases of the junction left unmatched. This CDR3 comprises 14 residues. Germline loops: CDR1 LNHDA, CDR2 SQIVND (reference sequence). The CDR3 coding sequence is TGTGCCAGTAGTACGGACAGGGGAAATGAAAAACTGTTTTTT. It encodes CASSTDRGNEKLFF. Full variable domain (rest looked up from reference TRBV19 and TRBJ1-4): DGGITQSPKYLFRKEGQNVTLSCEQNLNHDAMYWYRQDPGQGLRLIYYSQIVNDFQKGDIAEGYSVSREKKESFPLTVTSAQKNPTAFYLCASSTDRGNEKLFFGSGTQLSVL.

The table lists this clone with a few counts. The chain uses TRBV18 and TRBJ2-7; D might be TRBD2 (5 bases). Germline V gives CDR1 KGHSH, CDR2 LQKENI. V was cut by 3 bases and J by 1 base, with 19 bases left in between. CDR3 size: 17 residues. The CDR3 sequence: CASSPGEGWVASYEQYF. In DNA, the CDR3 is TGTGCCAGCTCACCGGGAGAAGGGTGGGTGGCGTCCTACGAGCAGTACTTC.

V gene TRBV19 combines with J gene TRBJ1-5; D is perhaps TRBD1 (5 bases). V was clipped by 4 bases and J by 5 bases, with 9 bases between them. This CDR3 has 13 residues. From germline, CDR1 is LNHDA and CDR2 SQIVND (reference sequence). CDR3 in DNA: TGTGCCAGTAGTACCCAGGGCCATCAGCCCCAGCATTTT. Encoded protein: CASSTQGHQPQHF.

Only a few counts were recorded for this clone. The chain employs TRBV4-1 and TRBJ1-6; 7 nucleotides match TRBD1. Germline CDR1 is MGHRA and CDR2 is YSYEKL. Trimming removed 5 bases from V and 14 bases from J; junction bases left unmatched: 12. The CDR3 runs to 14 residues. The CDR3 sequence is CASSAQNRGPTLHF. The CDR3 nucleotides are TGCGCCAGCAGCGCCCAGAACAGGGGTCCTACCCTCCACTTT.

The chain uses TRBV4-2 and TRBJ1-6; D may be TRBD1 (5 bases). This CDR3 spans 15 amino acids. Trimming left V 2 bases short and J 8 bases short, with 13 bases between. Germline V gives CDR1 LGHNA, CDR2 YNFKEQ. The CDR3 nucleotides read TGTGCCAGCAGCCAAAGGGACGGGTTGCATTCACCCCTCCACTTT. This encodes CASSQRDGLHSPLHF.

This clone was picked up one time. CDR3 protein: CASRVGRVRGGSTYNEQFF. The CDR3 DNA reads TGTGCCAGCAGGGTGGGCAGGGTAAGGGGCGGGAGTACCTACAATGAGCAGTTCTTC. V and J are TRBV7-2 and TRBJ2-1, with 7 positions matching TRBD2. Germline V CDR1 and CDR2: SGHTA, FQGNSA. This CDR3 comprises 19 residues. The V and J ends lost 6 bases and 2 bases, in that order; junction bases with no gene match: 19.

This chain links TRBV7-9 with TRBJ2-3; D perhaps matches TRBD1 (6 bases). This CDR3 spans 12 amino acids. In germline, CDR1 is SEHNR, CDR2 FQNEAQ (reference sequence). V shed 5 bases and J shed 6 bases, with 9 bases lying between them. CDR3 residues: CASSVDRDTQYF. In nucleotides, the CDR3 is TGTGCCAGCAGCGTAGACAGGGATACGCAGTATTTT.

This clone was seen just once. The CDR3 DNA is TGTGCCAGTAGTATCTGGGACAGGCACAAAAGGCCCCTCACTCCAACCTTCACTGAAGCTTTCTTT. Translating gives CASSIWDRHKRPLTPTFTEAFF. The chain carries TRBV19 and TRBJ1-1; 8 bases fit TRBD1. The CDR3 length is 22 residues. Germline CDR1 reads LNHDA; CDR2 reads SQIVND (reference sequence). V trimming: 3 bases; J trimming: 4 bases; junction bases outside the gene matches: 28.

The chain employs TRBV19 and TRBJ2-2; D is undetermined. The germline CDR1 and CDR2 sequences are LNHDA and SQIVND (reference sequence). The V end was cut by 9 bases, the J end by 6 bases, with 5 bases between. The CDR3 runs 10 residues. The CDR3 is CASWAGELFF. In DNA, the CDR3 is TGTGCCAGCTGGGCCGGGGAGCTGTTTTTT.

The chain couples TRBV28 to TRBJ2-7; tentative D call: TRBD1 (5 bases). CDR3 length: 12 residues. V was shortened by 9 bases and J by 3 bases, with 12 bases between the two germline ends. In germline, CDR1 is MDHEN, CDR2 SYDVKM. The CDR3, as DNA: TGTGCCAGTTCAGGGATCCTCTACGAGCAGTACTTC. It codes for CASSGILYEQYF.

The chain carries TRBV28 and TRBJ1-1, with D unclear. Germline values: CDR1 MDHEN, CDR2 SYDVKM. Between the trimmed V and J ends, which lost 4 bases and 8 bases, there was a span of 14 bases. The CDR3 sequence is 13 residues long. The chain's CDR3 is CASSSVRPPEAFF. The CDR3 bases are TGTGCCAGCAGTTCCGTCCGGCCGCCAGAAGCTTTCTTT.

This clone was detected only a few times. The rearrangement joins TRBV11-2 to TRBJ1-6; no definite D call. CDR1 and CDR2 (germline): SGHAT, FQNNGV. V was clipped by 2 bases and J by 5 bases, with 7 bases between them. CDR3 length equals 14 residues. DNA for the CDR3: TGTGCCAGCAGCTTAACGGGCAATAATTCACCCCTCCACTTT. Its translation: CASSLTGNNSPLHF.

V usage is TRBV9 and J usage is TRBJ2-1; no firm D call. V dropped 0 bases and J dropped 2 bases, with 6 bases sitting between them. CDR3 length equals 14 residues. CDR1 and CDR2 (germline): SGDLS, YYNGEE. The DNA for the CDR3 is TGTGCCAGCAGCGTAGCGGCGGCCTACAATGAGCAGTTCTTC. Translated: CASSVAAAYNEQFF.

The chain has TRBV27 and TRBJ2-1, with D uncertain. CDR3 size: 15 residues. Germline CDR1 is MNHEY and CDR2 is SMNVEV (reference sequence). Trimming shortened V by 5 bases and J by 8 bases, and 19 bases separated the two germline ends. CDR3 nucleotide sequence: TGTGCCAGCAGTGTATGGACCGCAGTGCTTGATGAGCAGTTCTTC. Protein: CASSVWTAVLDEQFF.